Following are 14 T cell receptor beta chains from one sample sequenced in a study of early T cells in non-severe SARS-CoV-2 infection. TCRdb re-derived calls from the 5' RACE reads in MiXCR, one entry per CDR3 protein. The table includes roughly 48,000 distinct CDR3 sequences, about 5.6% detected once. Sequencing was done on a sample of whole blood. These receptors all stem from an adult who was a healthcare worker with PCR-confirmed SARS-CoV-2 infection or an uninfected control (not recorded which).

The chain's CDR3 is CASSDEGWTDTQYF. CDR3 DNA sequence: TGTGCCAGCAGTGACGAGGGATGGACAGATACGCAGTATTTT. The chain is built from TRBV6-4 and TRBJ2-3; maybe TRBD2 (5 bases). The CDR3 covers 14 residues. Trimming cost V 2 bases and J 3 bases, with 9 bases left between them. Germline CDR1 MRHNA, CDR2 SNTAGT.

This clonotype was counted at least ten times. This sequence joins TRBV6-6 and TRBJ1-3; 8 nucleotides line up with TRBD1. The V gene end was trimmed by 6 bases and the J gene end by 0 bases; junction bases not matched to a gene: 4. Germline V CDR1 and CDR2: MNHNY, SVGAGI (reference sequence). The CDR3 length is 15 residues. CDR3 protein: CASRQGVSSGNTIYF. CDR3 bases: TGTGCCAGCAGACAGGGGGTGTCCTCTGGAAACACCATATATTTT.

This clonotype showed up many times. The genes are TRBV5-6 and TRBJ1-5; D is uncertain. V was pared by 0 bases and J by 2 bases, with 9 bases between. CDR3 length equals 15 residues. CDR1 SGHDT and CDR2 YYEEEE come from the germline V gene. The CDR3 region has the DNA TGTGCCAGCAGCTTGGGGCAGCACGGCAATCAGCCCCAGCATTTT. Encoded protein: CASSLGQHGNQPQHF. Filled out from reference TRBV5-6 and TRBJ1-5, the complete variable domain reads DAGVTQSPTHLIKTRGQQVTLRCSPKSGHDTVSWYQQALGQGPQFIFQYYEEEERQRGNFPDRFSGHQFPNYSSELNVNALLLGDSALYLCASSLGQHGNQPQHFGDGTRLSIL.

In this sample, this clonotype turned up a few times. V is TRBV19 and J is TRBJ2-2; TRBD1 might be the D (5 bases). This CDR3 comprises 13 residues. The germline CDR1 and CDR2 sequences are LNHDA and SQIVND (reference sequence). V lost 7 bases and J 6 bases, leaving 12 bases between the germline ends. Here the CDR3 DNA reads TGTGCCAGTATGCGGCAGGGCCCCGGGGAGCTGTTTTTT. This encodes CASMRQGPGELFF.

The table lists this clonotype with a few counts. The chain has TRBV5-4 and TRBJ2-1; a weak D match, TRBD2 (7 bases). This CDR3 is built from 13 residues. CDR1 and CDR2 from the germline V gene are SGHNT and YYREEE (reference sequence). The V and J ends lost 10 bases and 7 bases respectively, with 18 bases between them. CDR3 amino acids: CAGGGQGRNEQFF. In DNA form, the CDR3 reads TGTGCCGGCGGGGGCCAGGGTAGGAATGAGCAGTTCTTC. The full variable domain, with the rest looked up from reference TRBV5-4 and TRBJ2-1, is ETGVTQSPTHLIKTRGQQVTLRCSSQSGHNTVSWYQQALGQGPQFIFQYYREEENGRGNFPPRFSGLQFPNYSSELNVNALELDDSALYLCAGGGQGRNEQFFGPGTRLTVL.

This clonotype was seen ten or more times. J is TRBJ1-2 and V is TRBV30, with 9 bases identical to TRBD1. Unmatched junction bases numbered 7, after V lost 2 bases and J lost 6 bases. CDR1 and CDR2 from the germline V gene are GTSNPN and SVGIG (reference sequence). The CDR3 is made up of 14 amino acids. CDR3 in DNA: TGTGCCTGGAGTCGACCGGGACAGGGAAATGGCTACACCTTC. Its translation: CAWSRPGQGNGYTF.

This clonotype was observed at least ten times. The chain is built from TRBV30 and TRBJ1-5; 7 positions agree with TRBD1. The CDR3 runs 15 residues. The germline CDR1 and CDR2 sequences are GTSNPN and SVGIG (reference sequence). V dropped 3 bases and J dropped 3; count of bases not matched to a gene: 8. As DNA, the CDR3 is TGTGCCTGGAGCCGAATCGGGACAGCCAATCAGCCCCAGCATTTT. This sequence encodes CAWSRIGTANQPQHF.

This clonotype was detected many times. This chain joins TRBV10-1 and TRBJ2-3; 9 bases map to TRBD2. Losses at the gene ends were 4 bases for V and 0 bases for J; bases not matched to a gene: 5. Germline V CDR1 and CDR2: WNHNN, SYGVQD (reference sequence). This CDR3 is built from 16 residues. The CDR3, as DNA: TGCGCCAGCAGTGCGGCGCTAGCGGGGAGCACAGATACGCAGTATTTT. This sequence encodes CASSAALAGSTDTQYF.

This clonotype was found many times. The chain recombines TRBV11-2 with TRBJ2-2; unclear D gene. Germline CDR1 is SGHAT and CDR2 is FQNNGV. CDR3 length: 17 residues. V gave up 2 bases and J gave up 0 bases, with 13 bases separating them. The CDR3 loop is CASSLSPLLSNTGELFF. The CDR3 bases are TGTGCCAGCAGCTTAAGTCCCCTCTTGTCGAACACCGGGGAGCTGTTTTTT.

This clonotype was recorded at least ten times. The chain combines TRBV7-9 with TRBJ2-7; D could derive from TRBD1 or TRBD2 (6 bases each). The germline V and J ends were trimmed by 5 bases and 3 bases, with 11 bases remaining between them. The V gene's germline CDR1 is SEHNR and CDR2 FQNEAQ (reference sequence). CDR3 length: 13 residues. CDR3 sequence (DNA): TGTGCCAGCAGCCCGAAGGGGGGCTACGAGCAGTACTTC. This sequence encodes CASSPKGGYEQYF.

This clonotype occurred many times. The chain combines TRBV7-2 with TRBJ2-3; 7 bases fit TRBD2. Germline V CDR1 and CDR2: SGHTA, FQGNSA. The J segment lost 8 bases and the V segment lost 5 bases, leaving 7 bases of the junction unmatched. This CDR3 has 13 amino acids. In DNA form, the CDR3 reads TGTGCCAGCAGCGCACTCAGGGAGGGTACGCAGTATTTT. Amino acids: CASSALREGTQYF.

This clonotype was seen only a few times. This rearrangement joins TRBV2 to TRBJ2-7; D is undetermined. V lost 7 bases and J lost 0, with 13 bases in between. In germline, CDR1 is SNHLY, CDR2 FYNNEI. The CDR3 loop spans 14 amino acids. Here the CDR3 DNA reads TGTGCCAGCAAGGAGTCCGTTAACTCCTACGAGCAGTACTTC. It is translated as CASKESVNSYEQYF.

Many counts were recorded for this clonotype. The genes are TRBV7-2 and TRBJ2-3; the D gene could be TRBD1 or TRBD2 (5 bases each). Germline CDR1 is SGHTA and CDR2 is FQGNSA. The CDR3 has 15 residues. Trimming shortened V by 1 base and J by 5 bases, and 13 bases separated the two germline ends. The CDR3, as DNA: TGTGCCAGCAGCTTAGGACACGGGGCTCTAGATACGCAGTATTTT. This gives the protein CASSLGHGALDTQYF.

In its sample, this clonotype was seen many times. The chain is built from TRBV20-1 and TRBJ2-5; the match to TRBD2 covers 7 bases. V shed 5 bases and J 8 bases; nucleotides not matched to a gene: 14. This CDR3 is built from 14 residues. In germline, CDR1 is DFQATT, CDR2 SNEGSKA (reference sequence). The chain's CDR3 is CSAVKRAGVYTQYF. DNA for the CDR3: TGCAGTGCTGTAAAGCGGGCGGGAGTGTATACCCAGTACTTC.